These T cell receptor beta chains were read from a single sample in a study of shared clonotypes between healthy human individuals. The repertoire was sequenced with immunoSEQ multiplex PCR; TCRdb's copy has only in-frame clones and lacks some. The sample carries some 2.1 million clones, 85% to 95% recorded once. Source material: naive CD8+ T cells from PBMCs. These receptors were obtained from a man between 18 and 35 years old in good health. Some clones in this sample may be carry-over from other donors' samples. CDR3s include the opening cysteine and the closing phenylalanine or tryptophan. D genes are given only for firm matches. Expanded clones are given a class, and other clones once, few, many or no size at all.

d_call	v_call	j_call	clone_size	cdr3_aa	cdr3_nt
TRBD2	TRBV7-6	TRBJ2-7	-	CASSRTILAGGPSTSYEQYF	TGTGCCAGCAGCCGCACAATTCTAGCGGGAGGGCCGAGTACTTCGTACGAGCAGTACTTC
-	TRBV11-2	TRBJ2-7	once	CASSLVLEGSTYEQYF	TGTGCCAGCAGCTTGGTTCTCGAGGGATCAACCTACGAGCAGTACTTC
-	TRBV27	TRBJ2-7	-	CASSTQWETDPYEQYF	TGTGCCAGCAGTACACAATGGGAGACCGATCCCTACGAGCAGTACTTC
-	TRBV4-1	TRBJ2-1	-	CASSRDPRGDEQFF	TGCGCCAGCAGCCGAGACCCGAGGGGGGATGAGCAGTTCTTC
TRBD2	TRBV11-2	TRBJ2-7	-	CASSQRLAGTYEQYF	TGTGCCAGCAGCCAAAGACTAGCGGGAACTTACGAGCAGTACTTC
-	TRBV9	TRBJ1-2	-	CASSVAFGGSYGYTF	TGTGCCAGCAGCGTAGCTTTCGGGGGTAGCTATGGCTACACCTTC
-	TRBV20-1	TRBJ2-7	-	CSAWTDYEQYF	TGCAGTGCTTGGACGGACTACGAGCAGTACTTC
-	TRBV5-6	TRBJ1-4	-	CASSLHGSSNEKLFF	TGTGCCAGCAGCTTGCACGGGAGTTCTAATGAAAAACTGTTTTTT
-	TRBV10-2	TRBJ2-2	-	CASSPSPSGELFF	TGCGCCAGCAGCCCTTCCCCGTCCGGGGAGCTGTTTTTT
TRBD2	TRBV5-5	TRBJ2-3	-	CASSETTSGRDTQYF	TGTGCCAGCAGCGAGACTACTAGCGGGAGGGATACGCAGTATTTT
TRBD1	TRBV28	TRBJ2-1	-	CASSLSPRSMTGAEQFF	TGTGCCAGCAGTTTGAGCCCCCGAAGTATGACAGGGGCAGAGCAGTTCTTC
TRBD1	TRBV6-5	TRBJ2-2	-	CASSYRTGVGTGELFF	TGTGCCAGCAGTTACAGGACAGGGGTGGGGACCGGGGAGCTGTTTTTT
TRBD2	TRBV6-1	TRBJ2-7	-	CASSERWGLVTYEQYF	TGTGCCAGCAGTGAACGGTGGGGACTAGTGACCTACGAGCAGTACTTC
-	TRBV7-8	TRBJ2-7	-	CASSWRLGVRDEQYF	TGTGCCAGCAGCTGGCGCCTAGGGGTTCGGGACGAGCAGTACTTC
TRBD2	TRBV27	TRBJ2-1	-	CASMIIAGSSYNEQFF	TGTGCCAGCATGATAATAGCGGGGTCTTCCTACAATGAGCAGTTCTTC
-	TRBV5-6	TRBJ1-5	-	CASSLAVSNQPQHF	TGTGCCAGCAGCTTGGCAGTTAGCAATCAGCCCCAGCATTTT
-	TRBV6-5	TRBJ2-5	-	CASSIGGGSQETQYF	TGTGCCAGCAGCATAGGGGGTGGGAGCCAAGAGACCCAGTACTTC
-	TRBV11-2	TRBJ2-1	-	CASSLARLSEQFF	TGTGCCAGCAGCTTAGCCCGACTTAGTGAGCAGTTCTTC
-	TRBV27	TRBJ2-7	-	CASSASASYEQYF	TGTGCCAGCAGCGCTAGCGCCTCCTACGAGCAGTACTTC
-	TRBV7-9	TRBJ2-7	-	CASSLKGGSSYEQYF	TGTGCCAGCAGCCTAAAGGGGGGGAGCTCCTACGAGCAGTACTTC
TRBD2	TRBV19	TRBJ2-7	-	CASSIRRLAGVEEQYF	TGTGCCAGTAGTATTCGGCGACTAGCGGGAGTGGAAGAGCAGTACTTC
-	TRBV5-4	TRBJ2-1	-	CASSPGREQFF	TGTGCCAGCAGCCCGGGTCGGGAGCAGTTCTTC
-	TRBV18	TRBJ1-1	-	CASSEARDYEAFF	TGTGCCAGCTCAGAAGCCCGAGATTATGAAGCTTTCTTT
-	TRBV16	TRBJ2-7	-	CASSQSFYEQYF	TGTGCCAGCAGCCAATCCTTCTACGAGCAGTACTTC
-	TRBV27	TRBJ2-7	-	CASSFAQGSYEQYF	TGTGCCAGCAGTTTTGCACAGGGCTCCTACGAGCAGTACTTC
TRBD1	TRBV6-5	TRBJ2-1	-	CASTPGTGSYNEQFF	TGTGCCAGCACCCCGGGGACAGGGTCCTACAATGAGCAGTTCTTC